Below, 29 T cell receptor beta chains from the same sample are listed, as sequenced in a study of prognosis after radiotherapy for stage I lung cancer. Genomic DNA served as the source from which two-round multiplex PCR generated TCR beta CDR3 amplicons. Every TRBV and TRBJ gene had its own specific primer in first-round PCR. One entry per CDR3 protein, called by TCRdb with MiXCR from the multiplex PCR reads. Among over 30,000 distinct CDR3 sequences listed, 24% were seen once. This specimen was PBMCs, taken before or after stereotactic body radiation therapy (not recorded which). The origin of the receptors is a donor of 50 years or more with non-small cell lung cancer.

This clonotype was found once. Being one base from a much bigger clone, this may be a read error. The V and J genes are TRBV12-3 or TRBV12-4 and TRBJ1-1; a possible D gene is TRBD1 (5 bases). The CDR3 runs to 13 residues. This CDR3 reads CDSSLGRAAEAFF. CDR3 nucleotides: TGTGACAGCAGTTTAGGCAGGGCTGCTGAAGCTTTCTTT.

As to this clonotype: A far bigger clonotype differs at one base, so this is likely a read error. Lacking the conserved final phenylalanine or tryptophan, this CDR3 likely reflects a read error. The rearrangement links TRBV6-1 to TRBJ2-7, with D tentatively TRBD1 (6 bases). V lost 8 bases, J lost 3 bases, and 20 bases lay in between. CDR1 MNHNS and CDR2 SASEGT come from the germline V gene. This CDR3 contains 15 residues. Here the CDR3 reads CASREFPPGDYEQYI. The CDR3 region has the DNA TGTGCCAGCCGGGAATTCCCTCCAGGGGACTACGAGCAGTACATC.

This clonotype was observed many times. The chain uses TRBV12-3 or TRBV12-4 and TRBJ2-5, with a weak D call TRBD2 (5 bases). V dropped 5 bases and J dropped 3 bases, with 10 bases sitting between them. The CDR3 has 13 residues. In nucleotides, the CDR3 is TGTGCCAGCAGTGATAGCGCTAAAGAGACCCAGTACTTC. Translating it yields CASSDSAKETQYF.

Ten or more counts support this clonotype. This chain uses TRBV30 with TRBJ2-5; 10 positions agree with TRBD2. The V segment lost 2 bases and the J segment 5 bases; nucleotides outside the gene matches: 11. This CDR3 is built from 16 residues. Germline CDR1 GTSNPN, CDR2 SVGIG (reference sequence). The CDR3 sequence is CAWSLLSGGPLETQYF. Written as DNA, the CDR3 is TGTGCCTGGAGTCTCCTTAGCGGGGGGCCCCTTGAGACCCAGTACTTC.

This clonotype was counted ten times or more. The genes are TRBV6-1 and TRBJ2-7; TRBD2 aligns across 13 bases. The V gene's germline CDR1 is MNHNS and CDR2 SASEGT. J gave up 3 bases and V 7 bases, and 18 bases lay outside the gene matches. The CDR3 runs to 19 residues. CDR3 coding DNA: TGTGCCAGCACCCCCGCCGGGACTAGCGGGGTGGGGGCCTACTACGAGCAGTACTTC. Amino acid sequence: CASTPAGTSGVGAYYEQYF.

This clonotype was counted many times. V is TRBV24-1 and J is TRBJ2-3, with TRBD1 identical over 7 bases. Per the germline V gene, CDR1 is KGHDR and CDR2 is SFDVKD. Trimming cost V 3 bases and J 2 bases; bases outside gene matches: 13. The CDR3 is 18 amino acids. The CDR3 loop is CATSDPVTGENPTDTQYF. The CDR3 DNA follows: TGTGCCACCAGTGATCCGGTTACAGGGGAGAATCCCACAGATACGCAGTATTTT.

This clonotype was recorded at least ten times. The rearrangement links TRBV20-1 to TRBJ2-1; D not certain. Trimming stripped 5 bases from V and 3 bases from J, with 8 bases between. CDR1 and CDR2 from the germline V gene are DFQATT and SNEGSKA (reference sequence). This CDR3 spans 12 amino acids. DNA for the CDR3: TGCAGTGCTTCCCTTGACTACAATGAGCAGTTCTTC. Translated: CSASLDYNEQFF.

This clonotype came up many times. The chain employs TRBV27 and TRBJ2-7, with D hard to call. Trimming removed 5 bases at V and 5 bases at J, with 13 bases between. The length of the CDR3 is 13 residues. Per the germline V gene, CDR1 is MNHEY and CDR2 is SMNVEV (reference sequence). The CDR3 DNA is TGTGCCAGCAGTCCGTCTAGTGTTCACGAGCAGTACTTC. Translation: CASSPSSVHEQYF.

In DNA, the CDR3 is TGTGCCAGCAGTTTATCGAAGACTAGCGGGAGGGCCGGACTTGTGCATGAGCAGTTCTTC. This sequence encodes CASSLSKTSGRAGLVHEQFF. The chain joins TRBV27 to TRBJ2-1; 14 nucleotides line up with TRBD2. Germline CDR1 and CDR2: MNHEY and SMNVEV (reference sequence). Trimming removed 0 bases from V and 8 bases from J; junction bases left unmatched: 15. This CDR3 region has 20 residues.

The table lists this clonotype with many counts. The chain employs TRBV4-2 and TRBJ2-1; 7 nucleotides align to TRBD2. With 1 base clipped from V and 10 bases from J, the junction kept 10 bases outside the gene matches. The length of the CDR3 is 15 residues. Germline V gene lookup returns CDR1 LGHNA and CDR2 YNFKEQ. The CDR3 DNA follows: TGTGCCAGCAGCCAAGGGGAGGGGACGCGGGAAGAGCAGTTCTTC. Residues: CASSQGEGTREEQFF.

The chain links TRBV7-2 to TRBJ2-7, with 10 bases identical to TRBD1. The CDR3 runs 15 residues. The V and J ends lost 4 bases and 2 bases, in that order; junction bases with no gene match: 5. Germline-derived CDR1 and CDR2 are SGHTA and FQGNSA. As DNA, the CDR3 is TGTGCCAGCAGCTCGGGGGGGACAGGGGCCTACGAGCAGTACTTC. Its translation: CASSSGGTGAYEQYF.

This clonotype was seen at least ten times. The rearrangement links TRBV9 to TRBJ1-3, with 9 bases matching TRBD1. The V and J ends lost 7 bases and 5 bases, in that order; junction bases with no gene match: 7. Germline V gives CDR1 SGDLS, CDR2 YYNGEE. There are 14 residues in the CDR3. The CDR3 region has the DNA TGTGCCAGCGCCCCCGGGACAGGGAGAAACACCATATATTTT. Translation: CASAPGTGRNTIYF.

This clonotype was observed at least ten times. The V call is TRBV20-1, the J call TRBJ1-2; 8 bases agree with TRBD1. The CDR3 runs 13 residues. Trimming removed 5 bases from V and 5 bases from J; junction bases left unmatched: 7. Germline V gene data show CDR1 as DFQATT and CDR2 as SNEGSKA (reference sequence). The DNA for the CDR3 is TGCAGTGCTCAGGACAGGGTGAGGTATGGCTACACCTTC. Protein: CSAQDRVRYGYTF.

In this sample, this clonotype turned up many times. This chain links TRBV19 with TRBJ2-5, with TRBD2 as a possible D gene (7 bases). V was trimmed by 4 bases and J by 5 bases, leaving 23 bases between them. The CDR3 runs 17 residues. Germline V gene data show CDR1 as LNHDA and CDR2 as SQIVND (reference sequence). The CDR3 loop reads CASSSRRGATIWETQYF. As DNA, the CDR3 is TGTGCCAGTAGTAGTCGTCGGGGGGCAACGATATGGGAGACCCAGTACTTC. Drawing the rest from reference TRBV19 and TRBJ2-5, the complete variable domain is DGGITQSPKYLFRKEGQNVTLSCEQNLNHDAMYWYRQDPGQGLRLIYYSQIVNDFQKGDIAEGYSVSREKKESFPLTVTSAQKNPTAFYLCASSSRRGATIWETQYFGPGTRLLVL.

There are many counts of this clonotype. The V and J genes are TRBV24-1 and TRBJ2-1; D is perhaps TRBD2 (5 bases). Germline loops: CDR1 KGHDR, CDR2 SFDVKD. The CDR3 is 15 amino acids. Between the trimmed V and J ends, which lost 7 bases and 7 bases, there was a span of 19 bases. CDR3 nucleotide sequence: TGTGCCACCAGCGACCGGGGTACTGCGCAGAATGAGCAGTTCTTC. Residues: CATSDRGTAQNEQFF.

This clonotype occurred many times. The gene calls are TRBV5-1 and TRBJ2-7; 12 positions match TRBD1. Germline V lookup: CDR1 SGHRS, CDR2 YFSETQ. This CDR3 has 16 residues. V lost 3 bases and J lost 9; bases outside the gene matches: 13. This chain's CDR3 is CASSSLGTGGPRRQYF. CDR3 DNA sequence: TGCGCCAGCAGCTCGCTGGGGACAGGGGGCCCCAGGAGGCAGTACTTC.

This clonotype was detected many times. The gene calls are TRBV5-4 and TRBJ2-7; 9 positions match TRBD2. Germline V gene lookup returns CDR1 SGHNT and CDR2 YYREEE (reference sequence). V dropped 5 bases and J dropped 2; count of bases not matched to a gene: 2. This CDR3 region has 13 residues. In nucleotides, the CDR3 is TGTGCCAGCAGGGCTAGCGGGGCCTACGAGCAGTACTTC. Its protein product is CASRASGAYEQYF.

This clonotype was observed at least ten times. This chain connects TRBV12-3 or TRBV12-4 to TRBJ1-2; D gene unclear. This CDR3 region has 13 residues. Trimming took 5 bases from V and 5 from J, leaving 12 bases between them. CDR3 amino acids: CASSPIYGYGYTF. CDR3 DNA sequence: TGTGCCAGCAGTCCGATTTATGGGTATGGCTACACCTTC.

Comments on this clonotype: Being one base from a much bigger clone, this may be a read error. This chain connects TRBV20-1 to TRBJ1-2; 8 positions agree with TRBD1. The germline CDR1 and CDR2 sequences are DFQATT and SNEGSKA (reference sequence). The length of the CDR3 is 13 residues. CDR3 sequence (DNA): TGCGGTGATGGAGACAGGGGAGCAAGAGGCTACACCTTC. It codes for CGDGDRGARGYTF.

This clonotype was seen just once. This chain joins TRBV12-3 or TRBV12-4 and TRBJ2-7, with a possible D match to TRBD1 (6 bases). This CDR3 spans 14 amino acids. V was pared by 3 bases and J by 5 bases, with 14 bases between. DNA for the CDR3: TGTGCCAGCAGTTTCGGCCAGGGGATCGACGAGCAGTACTTC. Its translation is CASSFGQGIDEQYF.

The sample holds a few counts of this clonotype. The chain links TRBV5-4 to TRBJ1-1; D may be TRBD1 (6 bases). Deletions cut 4 bases from V and 8 bases from J, with 15 bases between. Germline-derived CDR1 and CDR2 are SGHNT and YYREEE (reference sequence). This CDR3 region has 13 residues. The CDR3 sequence: CASSNNYREEAFF. CDR3 bases: TGTGCCAGCAGCAACAACTACAGGGAGGAAGCTTTCTTT.

This clonotype appeared many times. The genes are TRBV9 and TRBJ2-3; no reliable D call. V dropped 0 bases and J dropped 4 bases, with 6 bases sitting between them. The germline gives CDR1 SGDLS, CDR2 YYNGEE. CDR3 length equals 13 residues. The CDR3 sequence: CASSVGPSDTQYF. The CDR3 coding sequence is TGTGCCAGCAGCGTAGGCCCGTCAGATACGCAGTATTTT.

This clonotype was picked up many times. V gene TRBV12-3 or TRBV12-4 combines with J gene TRBJ1-6, with 9 bases identical to TRBD1. V trimming: 6 bases; J trimming: 8 bases; junction bases outside the gene matches: 14. CDR3 length equals 17 residues. CDR3 region: CASRDGLGDRVDSPLHF. The CDR3 bases are TGTGCCAGCAGAGACGGGCTGGGGGACAGGGTGGATTCACCCCTCCACTTT.

This clonotype was found a few times. Here the CDR3 DNA reads TGTGCCAGCAGCCGACAGGCCGGTCAGCCCCAGCATTTT. Protein sequence: CASSRQAGQPQHF. This chain connects TRBV6-1 to TRBJ1-5, with a weak D call TRBD1 (6 bases). CDR1 MNHNS and CDR2 SASEGT come from the germline V gene. Trimming removed 6 bases at V and 6 bases at J, with 12 bases between. The CDR3 has 13 amino acids.

V usage is TRBV5-1 and J usage is TRBJ2-7, with D unresolved. This CDR3 is built from 15 residues. Germline assignment: CDR1 SGHRS and CDR2 YFSETQ. Trimming took off 7 bases at V and 5 bases at J, with 22 bases between the two ends. CDR3 sequence reads: CASSRDFSSPNEQYF. In nucleotides, the CDR3 is TGCGCCAGCTCCCGTGACTTCAGCTCACCAAACGAGCAGTACTTC.

This clonotype has a count of ten or more. This CDR3 is CASSWGQVNNEQFF. DNA for the CDR3: TGTGCCAGCAGTTGGGGACAGGTAAACAATGAGCAGTTCTTC. The chain recombines TRBV7-9 with TRBJ2-1; 8 bases are a match to TRBD1. Germline CDR1 and CDR2: SEHNR and FQNEAQ (reference sequence). J lost 5 bases, V lost 6 bases, and 6 bases had no gene match. The CDR3 has 14 amino acids.

In this sample, this clonotype turned up many times. The J gene is TRBJ2-3, the V gene TRBV27; D is possibly TRBD1 or TRBD2 (5 bases each). The CDR3 runs 16 residues. Germline lookup yields CDR1 MNHEY and CDR2 SMNVEV (reference sequence). V was cut by 5 bases and J by 1 base, with 16 bases left in between. The DNA of the CDR3 is TGTGCCAGCAGTATCGGGACCCAGATGGGCACAGATACGCAGTATTTT. Protein sequence: CASSIGTQMGTDTQYF.

This clonotype was detected many times. This chain links TRBV7-8 with TRBJ2-1; 12 nucleotides agree with TRBD2. Germline lookup yields CDR1 SGHVS and CDR2 FQNEAQ. This CDR3 is 16 amino acids long. V shed 4 bases and J 7 bases; nucleotides not matched to a gene: 8. The CDR3 nucleotides are TGTGCCAGCAGCTACAGACTAGCGGGAGTATCGAATGAGCAGTTCTTC. Encoded protein: CASSYRLAGVSNEQFF.

This clonotype was counted at least ten times. V is TRBV6-4 and J is TRBJ2-3; 7 bases match TRBD2. This CDR3 comprises 13 residues. The V segment lost 3 bases and the J segment 5 bases; nucleotides outside the gene matches: 2. Germline V gene lookup returns CDR1 MRHNA and CDR2 SNTAGT. The CDR3 protein is CASSELAGDTQYF. In DNA form, the CDR3 reads TGTGCCAGCAGTGAATTAGCGGGAGATACGCAGTATTTT.